This TCR beta chain was retrieved from a study of CD8 T cells in Susac syndrome. Study results and limitations: The number of individuals included in the study's TCR sequencing and HLA analysis was acknowledged as relatively small.

For this clonotype: Its antigen is unidentified.

The CDR3 has 12 residues. The germline V and J ends were trimmed by 6 bases and 5 bases, with 8 bases remaining between them. The V gene's germline CDR1 is SNHLY and CDR2 FYNNEI. TEMRA cells were FACS-enriched, with CD8+ and CD4+ T cells isolated negatively. After extraction with the RNeasy kit, about 0.5 to 1 ug of the RNA was reverse transcribed using random hexamers. The amplification used immunoSEQ multiplex PCR on TCR beta CDR3; it spanned 54 Vbeta and 13 Jbeta. One entry per CDR3 protein, called by TCRdb with MiXCR from the immunoSEQ multiplex PCR reads. The table has 69,000 or so distinct CDR3 sequences, about 95% seen once.

The gene calls are TRBV2 and TRBJ1-5, with unresolved D. The specimen was CD8+ T cells from PBMCs. This TCR came from a human donor in good health. CDR3 bases: TGTGCCAGCAGCGCCCTCGATCAGCCCCAGCATTTT. Translated: CASSALDQPQHF. Variable domain in full (rest from reference TRBV2 and TRBJ1-5): EPEVTQTPSHQVTQMGQEVILRCVPISNHLYFYWYRQILGQKVEFLVSFYNNEISEKSEIFDDQFSVERPDGSNFTLKIRSTKLEDSAMYFCASSALDQPQHFGDGTRLSIL.